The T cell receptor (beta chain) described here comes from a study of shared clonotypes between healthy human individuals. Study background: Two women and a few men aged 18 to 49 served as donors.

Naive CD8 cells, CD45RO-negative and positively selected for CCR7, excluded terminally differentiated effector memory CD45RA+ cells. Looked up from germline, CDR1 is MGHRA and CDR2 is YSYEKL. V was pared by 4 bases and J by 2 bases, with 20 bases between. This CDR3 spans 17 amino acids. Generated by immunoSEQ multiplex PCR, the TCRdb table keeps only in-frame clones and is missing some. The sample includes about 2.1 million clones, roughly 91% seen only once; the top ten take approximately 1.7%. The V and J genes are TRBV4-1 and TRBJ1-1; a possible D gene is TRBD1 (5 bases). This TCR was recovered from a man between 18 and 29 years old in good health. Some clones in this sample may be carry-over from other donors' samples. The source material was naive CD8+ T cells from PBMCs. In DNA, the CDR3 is TGCGCCAGCAGCCCCCACCTGAGAGATAGGGGAAACACTGAAGCTTTCTTT. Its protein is CASSPHLRDRGNTEAFF.